This T cell receptor beta chain was obtained from a study of T cell repertoires in cytomegalovirus infection. The CDR3 runs to 15 residues. Trimming left V 6 bases short and J 2 bases short, with 16 bases between. TCRdb re-analysed the reads in MiXCR, keeping a single row per CDR3 protein. Here the sample spans around 450,000 distinct CDR3 sequences, 25% to 40% being singletons. This clonotype was counted at least ten times. Sequencing used PBMCs. This chain links TRBV12-3 or TRBV12-4 with TRBJ1-2, with D perhaps matching TRBD1 (5 bases). The clonotype comes from a human donor in good health (CMV status not recorded). Some clones in this sample may be carry-over from other donors' samples. The CDR3 loop reads CASSQGGVYNYGYTF. In DNA, the CDR3 is TGTGCCAGCAGCCAAGGAGGGGTTTACAACTATGGCTACACCTTC.